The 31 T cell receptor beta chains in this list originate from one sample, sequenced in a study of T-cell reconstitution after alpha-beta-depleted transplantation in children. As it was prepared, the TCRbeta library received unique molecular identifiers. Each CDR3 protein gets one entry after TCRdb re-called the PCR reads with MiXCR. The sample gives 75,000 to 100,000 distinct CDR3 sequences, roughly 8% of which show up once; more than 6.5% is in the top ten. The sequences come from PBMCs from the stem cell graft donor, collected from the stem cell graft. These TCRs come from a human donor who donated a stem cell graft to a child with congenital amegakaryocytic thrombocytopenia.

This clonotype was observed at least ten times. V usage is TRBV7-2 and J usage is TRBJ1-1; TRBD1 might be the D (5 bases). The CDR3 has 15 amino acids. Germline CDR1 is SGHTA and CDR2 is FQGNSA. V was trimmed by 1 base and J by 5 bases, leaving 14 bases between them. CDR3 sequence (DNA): TGTGCCAGCAGCTTAGAAAGCCAGGGATGGACTGAAGCTTTCTTT. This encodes CASSLESQGWTEAFF.

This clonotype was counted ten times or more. The CDR3 sequence is CASSSWGGRGTNEQFF. As DNA, the CDR3 is TGTGCCAGCAGTTCCTGGGGAGGTCGGGGCACCAATGAGCAGTTCTTC. V usage is TRBV12-3 or TRBV12-4 and J usage is TRBJ2-1; possibly TRBD2 for D (6 bases). There are 16 residues in the CDR3. The V and J ends lost 4 bases and 6 bases respectively, with 19 bases between them.

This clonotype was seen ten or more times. CDR3 region: CASSYGRVADTQYF. In nucleotides, the CDR3 is TGTGCCAGCAGTTACGGGCGGGTGGCAGATACGCAGTATTTT. This chain links TRBV6-5 with TRBJ2-3; D is perhaps TRBD2 (5 bases). Trimming stripped 2 bases from V and 4 bases from J, with 10 bases between. CDR1 MNHEY and CDR2 SVGAGI come from the germline V gene. This CDR3 has 14 residues.

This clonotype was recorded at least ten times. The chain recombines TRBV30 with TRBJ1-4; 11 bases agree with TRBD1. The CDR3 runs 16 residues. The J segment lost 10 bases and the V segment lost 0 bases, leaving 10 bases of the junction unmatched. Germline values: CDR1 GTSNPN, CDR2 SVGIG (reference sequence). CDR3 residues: CAWSVPYADRGRKLFF. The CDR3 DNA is TGTGCCTGGAGTGTACCTTATGCGGACAGGGGGCGAAAACTGTTTTTT.

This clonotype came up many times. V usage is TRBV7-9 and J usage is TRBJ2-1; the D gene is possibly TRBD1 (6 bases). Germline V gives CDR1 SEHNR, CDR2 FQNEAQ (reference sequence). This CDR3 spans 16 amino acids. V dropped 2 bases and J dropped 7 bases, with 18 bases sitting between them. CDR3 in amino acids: CASSLSVGADVNEQFF. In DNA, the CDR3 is TGTGCCAGCAGCTTAAGTGTGGGGGCCGACGTGAATGAGCAGTTCTTC.

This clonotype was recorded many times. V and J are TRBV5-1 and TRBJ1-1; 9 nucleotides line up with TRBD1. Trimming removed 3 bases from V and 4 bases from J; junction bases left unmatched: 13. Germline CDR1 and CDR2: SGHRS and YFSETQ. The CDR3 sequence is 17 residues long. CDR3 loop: CASSSVPGQGLGTEAFF. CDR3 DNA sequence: TGCGCCAGCAGCTCAGTCCCGGGACAGGGTTTGGGCACTGAAGCTTTCTTT.

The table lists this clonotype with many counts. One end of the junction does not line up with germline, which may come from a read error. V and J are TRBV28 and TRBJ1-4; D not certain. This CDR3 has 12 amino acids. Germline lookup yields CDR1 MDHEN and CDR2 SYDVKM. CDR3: CASSPYYDKLFF. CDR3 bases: TGTGCCAGCAGTCCTTATTATGACAAACTGTTTTTT.

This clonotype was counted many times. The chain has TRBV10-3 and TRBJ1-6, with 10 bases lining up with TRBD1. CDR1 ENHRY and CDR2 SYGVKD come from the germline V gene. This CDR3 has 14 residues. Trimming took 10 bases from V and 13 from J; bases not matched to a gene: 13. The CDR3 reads CASAGDRGIVPLHF. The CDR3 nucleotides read TGTGCCAGCGCGGGGGACAGGGGAATCGTCCCCCTCCACTTT.

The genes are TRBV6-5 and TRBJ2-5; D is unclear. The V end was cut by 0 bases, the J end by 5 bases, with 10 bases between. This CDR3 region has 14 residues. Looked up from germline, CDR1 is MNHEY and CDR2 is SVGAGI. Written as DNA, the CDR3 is TGTGCCAGCAGTTACTCGGGTTCAACGGAGACCCAGTACTTC. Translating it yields CASSYSGSTETQYF.

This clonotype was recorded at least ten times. Written as DNA, the CDR3 is TGCAGTGCTACGGGGCTAGCGGGAGGGGATACGCAGTATTTT. Residues: CSATGLAGGDTQYF. The chain combines TRBV20-1 with TRBJ2-3, with 12 bases fitting TRBD2. The germline V gene has CDR1 DFQATT and CDR2 SNEGSKA (reference sequence). The trim removed 4 bases at V and 6 bases at J, leaving 5 bases unmatched. CDR3 length: 14 residues.

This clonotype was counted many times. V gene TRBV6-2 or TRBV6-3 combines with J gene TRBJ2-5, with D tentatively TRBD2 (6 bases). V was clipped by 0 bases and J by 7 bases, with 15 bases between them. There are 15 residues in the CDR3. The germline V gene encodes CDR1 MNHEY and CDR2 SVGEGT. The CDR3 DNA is TGTGCCAGCAGTTACTCTCCGGGAGATACTGGGACCCAGTACTTC. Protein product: CASSYSPGDTGTQYF.

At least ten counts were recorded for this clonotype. In DNA, the CDR3 is TGTGCCAGCAGCCAGGCAGCGGGCAATCAGCCCCAGCATTTT. Translation: CASSQAAGNQPQHF. The rearrangement joins TRBV3-1 to TRBJ1-5; D is unresolved. The CDR3 is 14 amino acids. Trimming removed 3 bases from V and 2 bases from J, with 8 bases in between. The V gene's germline CDR1 is LGHDT and CDR2 YNNKEL (reference sequence).

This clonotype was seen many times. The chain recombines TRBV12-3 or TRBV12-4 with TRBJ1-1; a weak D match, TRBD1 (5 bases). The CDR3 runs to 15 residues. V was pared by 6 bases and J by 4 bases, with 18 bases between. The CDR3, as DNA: TGTGCCAGCAGCCAAATCGGGGCCGGGAGCACTGAAGCTTTCTTT. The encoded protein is CASSQIGAGSTEAFF.

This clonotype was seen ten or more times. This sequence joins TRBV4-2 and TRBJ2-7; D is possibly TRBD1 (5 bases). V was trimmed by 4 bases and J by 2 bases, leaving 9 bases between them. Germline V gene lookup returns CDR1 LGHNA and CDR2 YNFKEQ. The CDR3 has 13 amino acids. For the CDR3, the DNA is TGTGCCAGCAGCCCACAGGAGACCTACGAGCAGTACTTC. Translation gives CASSPQETYEQYF.

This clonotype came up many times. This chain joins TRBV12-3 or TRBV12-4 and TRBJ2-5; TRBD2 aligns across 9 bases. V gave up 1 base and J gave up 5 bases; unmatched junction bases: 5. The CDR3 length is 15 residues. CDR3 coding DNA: TGTGCCAGCAGTTTAGGTACTAGCGGGCTGGAGACCCAGTACTTC. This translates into CASSLGTSGLETQYF.

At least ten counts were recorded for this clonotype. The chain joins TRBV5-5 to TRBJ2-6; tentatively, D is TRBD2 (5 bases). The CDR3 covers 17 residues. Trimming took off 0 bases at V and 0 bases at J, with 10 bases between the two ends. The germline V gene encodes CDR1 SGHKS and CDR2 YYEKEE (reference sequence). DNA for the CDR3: TGTGCCAGCAGCTTGGCGGGGTTTTTCTCTGGGGCCAACGTCCTGACTTTC. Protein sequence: CASSLAGFFSGANVLTF.

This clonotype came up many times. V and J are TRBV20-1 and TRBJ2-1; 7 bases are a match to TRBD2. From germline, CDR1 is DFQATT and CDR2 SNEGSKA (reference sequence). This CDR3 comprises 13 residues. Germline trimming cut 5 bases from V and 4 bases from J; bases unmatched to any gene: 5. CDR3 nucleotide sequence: TGCAGTGCTTCGGGACTACCATACAATGAGCAGTTCTTC. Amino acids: CSASGLPYNEQFF.

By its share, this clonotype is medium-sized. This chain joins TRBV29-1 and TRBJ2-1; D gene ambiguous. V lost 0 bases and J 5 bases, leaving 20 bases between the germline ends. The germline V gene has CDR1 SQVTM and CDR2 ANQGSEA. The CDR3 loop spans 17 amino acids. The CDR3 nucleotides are TGCAGCGTTGAAGAAGTAACAGCCCTACCCTCAGACAATGAGCAGTTCTTC. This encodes CSVEEVTALPSDNEQFF.

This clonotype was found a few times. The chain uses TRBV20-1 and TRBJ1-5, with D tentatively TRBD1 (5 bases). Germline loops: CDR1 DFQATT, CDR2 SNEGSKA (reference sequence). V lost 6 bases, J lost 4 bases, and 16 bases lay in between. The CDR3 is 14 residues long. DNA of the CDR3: TGCAGTGCGGGTCCGCGGGGGAGAAATCAGCCCCAGCATTTT. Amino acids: CSAGPRGRNQPQHF.

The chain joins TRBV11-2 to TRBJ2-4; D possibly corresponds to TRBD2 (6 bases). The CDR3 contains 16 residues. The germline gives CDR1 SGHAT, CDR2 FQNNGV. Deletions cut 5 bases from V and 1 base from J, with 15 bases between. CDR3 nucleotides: TGTGCCAGCAGCCCCACGGGAGTCCGGGCCAAAAACATTCAGTACTTC. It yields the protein CASSPTGVRAKNIQYF.

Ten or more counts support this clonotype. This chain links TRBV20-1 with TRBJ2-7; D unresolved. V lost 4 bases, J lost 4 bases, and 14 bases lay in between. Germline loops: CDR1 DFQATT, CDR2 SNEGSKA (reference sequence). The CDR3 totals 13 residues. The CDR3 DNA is TGCAGTGCTAAGAAGGTGGCCCCTTACGAGCAGTACTTC. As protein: CSAKKVAPYEQYF.

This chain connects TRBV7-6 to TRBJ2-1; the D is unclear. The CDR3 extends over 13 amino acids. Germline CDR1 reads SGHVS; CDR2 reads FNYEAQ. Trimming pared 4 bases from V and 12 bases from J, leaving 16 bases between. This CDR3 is CASSSSGRLGQFF. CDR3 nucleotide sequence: TGTGCCAGCAGCTCCAGTGGGCGACTCGGGCAGTTCTTC.

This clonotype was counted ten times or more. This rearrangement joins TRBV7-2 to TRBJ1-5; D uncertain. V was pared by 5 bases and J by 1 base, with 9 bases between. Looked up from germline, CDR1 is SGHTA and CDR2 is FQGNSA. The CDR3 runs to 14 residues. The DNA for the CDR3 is TGTGCCAGCAGCAGAGACCAGAGCAATCAGCCCCAGCATTTT. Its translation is CASSRDQSNQPQHF.

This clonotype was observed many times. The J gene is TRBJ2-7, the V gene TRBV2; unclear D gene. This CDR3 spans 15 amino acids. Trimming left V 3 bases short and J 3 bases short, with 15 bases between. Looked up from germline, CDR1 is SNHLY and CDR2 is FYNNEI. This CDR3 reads CASSEGMAVDYEQYF. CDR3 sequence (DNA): TGTGCCAGCAGTGAGGGTATGGCAGTGGACTACGAGCAGTACTTC. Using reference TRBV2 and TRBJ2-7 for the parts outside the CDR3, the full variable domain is EPEVTQTPSHQVTQMGQEVILRCVPISNHLYFYWYRQILGQKVEFLVSFYNNEISEKSEIFDDQFSVERPDGSNFTLKIRSTKLEDSAMYFCASSEGMAVDYEQYFGPGTRLTVT.

The CDR3 here is CAWSVGRGSNFTQYF. CDR3 bases: TGTGCCTGGAGTGTTGGAAGGGGGTCCAATTTTACGCAGTATTTT. The chain is built from TRBV30 and TRBJ2-3, with D possibly matching TRBD1 (6 bases). V was clipped by 0 bases and J by 8 bases, with 18 bases between them. There are 15 residues in the CDR3. Per germline, CDR1 GTSNPN and CDR2 SVGIG (reference sequence).

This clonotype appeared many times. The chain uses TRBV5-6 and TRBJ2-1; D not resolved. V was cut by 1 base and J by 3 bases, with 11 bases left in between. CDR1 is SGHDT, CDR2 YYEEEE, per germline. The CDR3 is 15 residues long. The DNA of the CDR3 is TGTGCCAGCAGCTTGTATGATACGATCTACAATGAGCAGTTCTTC. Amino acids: CASSLYDTIYNEQFF.

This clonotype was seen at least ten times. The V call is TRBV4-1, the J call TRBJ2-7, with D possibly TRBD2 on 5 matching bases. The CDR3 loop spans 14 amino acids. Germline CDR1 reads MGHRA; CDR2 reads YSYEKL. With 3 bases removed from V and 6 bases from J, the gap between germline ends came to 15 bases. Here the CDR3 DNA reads TGCGCCAGCAGCCAGTCCCCCCGGGAACTCGAGCAGTACTTC. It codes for CASSQSPRELEQYF.

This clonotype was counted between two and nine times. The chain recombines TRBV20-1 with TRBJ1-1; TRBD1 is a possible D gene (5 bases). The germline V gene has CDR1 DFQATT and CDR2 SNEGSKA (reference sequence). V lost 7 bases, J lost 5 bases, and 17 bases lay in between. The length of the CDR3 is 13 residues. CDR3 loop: CSDVRVSDTEAFF. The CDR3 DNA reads TGCAGTGACGTCAGGGTGTCGGATACTGAAGCTTTCTTT.

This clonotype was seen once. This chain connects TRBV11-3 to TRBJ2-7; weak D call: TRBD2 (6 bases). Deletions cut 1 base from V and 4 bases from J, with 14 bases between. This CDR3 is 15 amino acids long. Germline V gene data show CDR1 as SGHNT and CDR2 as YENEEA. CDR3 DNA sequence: TGTGCCAGCAGCTTAGGGATGGGCGGGGTTTACGAGCAGTACTTC. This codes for CASSLGMGGVYEQYF.

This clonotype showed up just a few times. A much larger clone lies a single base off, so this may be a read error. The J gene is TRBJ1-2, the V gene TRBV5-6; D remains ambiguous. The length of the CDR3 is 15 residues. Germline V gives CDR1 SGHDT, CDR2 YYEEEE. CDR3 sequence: CASSFSIWANYGYPF. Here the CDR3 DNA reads TGTGCCAGCAGCTTTTCTATATGGGCCAACTATGGCTACCCCTTC.

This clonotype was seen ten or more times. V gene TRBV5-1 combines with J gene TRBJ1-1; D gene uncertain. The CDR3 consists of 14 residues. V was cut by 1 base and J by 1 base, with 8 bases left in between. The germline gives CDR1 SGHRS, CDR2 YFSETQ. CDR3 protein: CASSLTQRNTEAFF. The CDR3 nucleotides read TGCGCCAGCAGCTTGACCCAGCGGAACACTGAAGCTTTCTTT.